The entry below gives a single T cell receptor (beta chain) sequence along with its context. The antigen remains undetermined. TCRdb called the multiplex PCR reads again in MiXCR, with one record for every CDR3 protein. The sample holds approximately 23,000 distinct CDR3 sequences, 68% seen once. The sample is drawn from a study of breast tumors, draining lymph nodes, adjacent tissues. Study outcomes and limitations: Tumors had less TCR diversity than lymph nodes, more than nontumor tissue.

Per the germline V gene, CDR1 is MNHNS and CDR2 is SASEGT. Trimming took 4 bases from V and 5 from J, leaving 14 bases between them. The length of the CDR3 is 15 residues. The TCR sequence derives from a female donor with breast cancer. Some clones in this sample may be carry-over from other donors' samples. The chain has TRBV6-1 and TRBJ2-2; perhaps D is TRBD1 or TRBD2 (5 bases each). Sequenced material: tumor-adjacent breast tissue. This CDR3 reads CASSVQGEITGELFF. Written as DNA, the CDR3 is TGTGCCAGCAGTGTCCAGGGAGAAATTACCGGGGAGCTGTTTTTT.